This TCR beta chain was documented in a study of shared clonotypes between healthy human individuals. Whole-study findings and limits: Naive subsets generally had larger estimated richness than memory subsets.

This CDR3 has 14 residues. V was trimmed by 5 bases and J by 0 bases, leaving 7 bases between them. Germline V gives CDR1 SGHVS, CDR2 FNYEAQ. With regard to this clone: The antigen is not known.

Sequenced by immunoSEQ multiplex PCR; TCRdb stores in-frame clones only, minus some. Of approximately 320,000 clones listed, 87% are singletons. This TCR derives from a man aged 18 to 29 in good health. V is TRBV7-6 and J is TRBJ1-4, with D hard to call. Sequenced material: memory CD8+ T cells sorted from blood. The sample's subset: CD45RO+ cells pooled with CCR7-negative TemRA cells. CDR3 region: CASSAGATNEKLFF. Written as DNA, the CDR3 is TGTGCCAGCAGCGCGGGAGCAACTAATGAAAAACTGTTTTTT.